This paragraph covers one TCR beta chain sequence. The data originate from a study of blood T cell repertoires in COVID-19. The table came from immunoSEQ multiplex PCR; TCRdb's copy has only in-frame clones and leaves some out. The table lists around 250,000 clones, less than 90% of them singletons. Material for sequencing was peripheral blood. This clonotype was sampled from a man aged 55 to 70 who had recovered from COVID-19.

The CDR3 DNA follows: TGTGCCAGCAGCCGGGAGATCCTGAACACTGAAGCTTTCTTT. Residues: CASSREILNTEAFF. The chain employs TRBV5-4 and TRBJ1-1; D gene unclear. Germline CDR1 SGHNT, CDR2 YYREEE (reference sequence). Trimming cost V 4 bases and J 0 bases, with 10 bases left between them. The CDR3 loop spans 14 amino acids. Combining the CDR3 with reference TRBV5-4 and TRBJ1-1 gives the whole variable domain ETGVTQSPTHLIKTRGQQVTLRCSSQSGHNTVSWYQQALGQGPQFIFQYYREEENGRGNFPPRFSGLQFPNYSSELNVNALELDDSALYLCASSREILNTEAFFGQGTRLTVV.